These 18 T cell receptor beta chains were all obtained from the same sample, sequenced in a study of response to subunit inactivated influenza vaccine. A single record per CDR3 protein comes from TCRdb applying MiXCR to the RT-PCR reads. The sample contains 650,000 or so distinct CDR3 sequences, 12% to 15% of which appear only once. The sequencing here drew on PBMCs from blood, taken 14 to 15 days before vaccination. The receptors here all came from a man aged 45-65 years who received an inactivated influenza vaccine.

At least ten counts were recorded for this clonotype. This rearrangement joins TRBV6-1 to TRBJ2-3, with 8 nucleotides matching TRBD1. V shed 8 bases and J 2 bases; nucleotides not matched to a gene: 3. CDR1 and CDR2 from the germline V gene are MNHNS and SASEGT. CDR3 length: 13 residues. DNA of the CDR3: TGTGCCAGCGACAGGGGCTACACAGATACGCAGTATTTT. Its protein is CASDRGYTDTQYF.

This clonotype was recorded a few times. The V gene is TRBV24-1, the J gene TRBJ2-7, with 8 bases matching TRBD1. The length of the CDR3 is 17 residues. V trimming: 1 base; J trimming: 5 bases; junction bases outside the gene matches: 12. Germline V gene lookup returns CDR1 KGHDR and CDR2 SFDVKD. CDR3 sequence: CATSDLWTGKVFDEQYF. The CDR3 region has the DNA TGTGCCACCAGTGATTTATGGACAGGGAAGGTGTTTGACGAGCAGTACTTC.

The chain couples TRBV20-1 to TRBJ2-3; D unresolved. The germline V and J ends were trimmed by 5 bases and 4 bases, with 13 bases remaining between them. Germline values: CDR1 DFQATT, CDR2 SNEGSKA (reference sequence). The CDR3 length is 13 residues. The CDR3 nucleotides are TGCAGTGCTTTAACCAGCAGCTCAGATACGCAGTATTTT. Translation gives CSALTSSSDTQYF.

This clonotype was seen a handful of times. V usage is TRBV29-1 and J usage is TRBJ2-7; maybe TRBD2 (6 bases). Germline CDR1 and CDR2: SQVTM and ANQGSEA. This CDR3 region has 13 residues. The V gene lost 6 bases and the J gene lost 3 bases, with 15 bases spanning the gap. The CDR3 sequence is CSVPGTQNYEQYF. Here the CDR3 DNA reads TGCAGCGTCCCCGGGACTCAGAACTACGAGCAGTACTTC.

This clonotype was detected many times. This chain joins TRBV5-1 and TRBJ2-3, with D possibly being TRBD1 (5 bases). Germline CDR1 and CDR2: SGHRS and YFSETQ. Trimming pared 4 bases from V and 4 bases from J, leaving 19 bases between. The CDR3 loop spans 16 amino acids. The CDR3 sequence is CASSHLIRRGPDTQYF. In DNA form, the CDR3 reads TGCGCCAGCAGCCATCTCATCCGTAGGGGCCCAGATACGCAGTATTTT.

The chain combines TRBV7-2 with TRBJ1-5; 7 nucleotides match TRBD1. This CDR3 is 14 amino acids long. Germline trimming cut 5 bases from V and 6 bases from J; bases unmatched to any gene: 7. Germline lookup yields CDR1 SGHTA and CDR2 FQGNSA. The CDR3 spells CASSRQGLVQPQHF. Here the CDR3 DNA reads TGTGCCAGCAGCCGACAGGGATTGGTTCAGCCCCAGCATTTT.

There are many counts of this clonotype. This chain joins TRBV20-1 and TRBJ2-1; 11 bases are shared with TRBD2. The CDR3 runs to 14 residues. The germline gives CDR1 DFQATT, CDR2 SNEGSKA (reference sequence). After removal of 5 bases from V and 11 bases from J, the junction contained 11 bases not matched to a gene. CDR3 in amino acids: CSAEVAGGALKQFF. The DNA for the CDR3 is TGCAGTGCTGAAGTAGCGGGAGGGGCCTTGAAGCAGTTCTTC.

This clonotype came up many times. The V gene is TRBV12-3 or TRBV12-4, the J gene TRBJ1-5, with 7 bases that match TRBD1. This CDR3 is built from 14 residues. After removal of 6 bases from V and 7 bases from J, the junction contained 9 bases not matched to a gene. CDR3 in DNA: TGTGCCAGCAGCCCAGGGGGGGGTAGACAGCCCCAGCATTTT. Translation: CASSPGGGRQPQHF.

This clonotype was seen more than once but under ten times. The chain links TRBV6-5 to TRBJ1-2; no firm D call. CDR1 MNHEY and CDR2 SVGAGI come from the germline V gene. The CDR3 covers 15 residues. Between the trimmed V and J ends, which lost 0 bases and 6 bases, there was a span of 14 bases. For the CDR3, the DNA is TGTGCCAGCAGTTACTCGACCTCAGCCAGCGATGGCTACACCTTC. Amino acids: CASSYSTSASDGYTF.

This chain connects TRBV24-1 to TRBJ2-1; D tentatively fits TRBD1 or TRBD2 (5 bases each). V lost 8 bases and J lost 0, with 10 bases in between. CDR1 is KGHDR, CDR2 SFDVKD, per germline. The CDR3 length is 14 residues. The CDR3 region has the DNA TGTGCCACCAACGCAGGGAGCTCCTACAATGAGCAGTTCTTC. It codes for CATNAGSSYNEQFF.

The genes are TRBV6-2 or TRBV6-3 and TRBJ2-5, with 12 bases fitting TRBD2. The CDR3 has 15 residues. Germline CDR1 reads MNHEY; CDR2 reads SVGEGT. The V and J ends lost 6 bases and 3 bases, in that order; junction bases with no gene match: 5. CDR3 coding DNA: TGTGCCAGCAGGCGACTAGCGGGAGTCGAAGAGACCCAGTACTTC. Translating gives CASRRLAGVEETQYF.

The chain links TRBV7-2 to TRBJ2-2; 7 bases are shared with TRBD1. This CDR3 comprises 17 residues. Germline V gene data show CDR1 as SGHTA and CDR2 as FQGNSA. Trimming removed 0 bases from V and 5 bases from J; junction bases left unmatched: 9. DNA for the CDR3: TGTGCCAGCAGCTTAGCGCGCATGAGGGGGCGAACCGGGGAGCTGTTTTTT. Its translation is CASSLARMRGRTGELFF. Using reference TRBV7-2 and TRBJ2-2 for the parts outside the CDR3, the full variable domain is GAGVSQSPSNKVTEKGKDVELRCDPISGHTALYWYRQSLGQGLEFLIYFQGNSAPDKSGLPSDRFSAERTGGSVSTLTIQRTQQEDSAVYLCASSLARMRGRTGELFFGEGSRLTVL.

This clonotype has ten or more counts. The chain employs TRBV28 and TRBJ2-1, with TRBD1 matching 10 bases. The CDR3 is 14 amino acids. Trimming removed 5 bases from V and 7 bases from J; junction bases left unmatched: 5. In germline, CDR1 is MDHEN, CDR2 SYDVKM. CDR3 residues: CASSPGQGYNEQFF. CDR3 bases: TGTGCCAGCAGTCCGGGACAGGGGTATAATGAGCAGTTCTTC.

The chain links TRBV24-1 to TRBJ2-2; 8 nucleotides line up with TRBD2. The CDR3 contains 16 residues. CDR1 and CDR2 from the germline V gene are KGHDR and SFDVKD. Germline trimming cut 4 bases from V and 4 bases from J; bases unmatched to any gene: 7. Here the CDR3 DNA reads TGTGCCACCAGTGACAGGACCGGGAGGGCCACCGGGGAGCTGTTTTTT. Protein: CATSDRTGRATGELFF.

The chain combines TRBV13 with TRBJ2-3; tentatively, D is TRBD2 (6 bases). The V and J ends lost 5 bases and 0 bases respectively, with 18 bases between them. There are 17 residues in the CDR3. Germline loops: CDR1 PRHDT, CDR2 FYEKMQ (reference sequence). This CDR3 reads CASSPFLGGRSTDTQYF. The CDR3 DNA reads TGTGCCAGCAGCCCTTTCCTGGGGGGACGTAGCACAGATACGCAGTATTTT.

The J gene is TRBJ2-2, the V gene TRBV10-3, with TRBD2 identical over 11 bases. The J segment lost 5 bases and the V segment lost 2 bases, leaving 4 bases of the junction unmatched. The CDR3 totals 16 residues. Germline lookup yields CDR1 ENHRY and CDR2 SYGVKD. CDR3 amino acids: CAISEGTSGRTGELFF. CDR3 bases: TGTGCCATCAGTGAGGGAACTAGCGGGAGAACCGGGGAGCTGTTTTTT.

This clonotype was counted only a few times. The chain carries TRBV7-9 and TRBJ1-2, with D perhaps matching TRBD1 (6 bases). Looked up from germline, CDR1 is SEHNR and CDR2 is FQNEAQ (reference sequence). Trimming removed 1 base at V and 8 bases at J, with 14 bases between. The CDR3 contains 14 residues. The CDR3 nucleotides are TGTGCCAGCAGCTTAGACCTTAGACAGGCAGGCTACACCTTC. Protein product: CASSLDLRQAGYTF.

The sample holds a few counts of this clonotype. V is TRBV4-1 and J is TRBJ2-5, with D perhaps TRBD1 (6 bases). V was trimmed by 9 bases and J by 4 bases, leaving 15 bases between them. The CDR3 is made up of 13 amino acids. Germline CDR1 is MGHRA and CDR2 is YSYEKL. The CDR3 protein is CASTGRAGETQYF. Written as DNA, the CDR3 is TGCGCCAGTACAGGGCGTGCGGGAGAGACCCAGTACTTC.